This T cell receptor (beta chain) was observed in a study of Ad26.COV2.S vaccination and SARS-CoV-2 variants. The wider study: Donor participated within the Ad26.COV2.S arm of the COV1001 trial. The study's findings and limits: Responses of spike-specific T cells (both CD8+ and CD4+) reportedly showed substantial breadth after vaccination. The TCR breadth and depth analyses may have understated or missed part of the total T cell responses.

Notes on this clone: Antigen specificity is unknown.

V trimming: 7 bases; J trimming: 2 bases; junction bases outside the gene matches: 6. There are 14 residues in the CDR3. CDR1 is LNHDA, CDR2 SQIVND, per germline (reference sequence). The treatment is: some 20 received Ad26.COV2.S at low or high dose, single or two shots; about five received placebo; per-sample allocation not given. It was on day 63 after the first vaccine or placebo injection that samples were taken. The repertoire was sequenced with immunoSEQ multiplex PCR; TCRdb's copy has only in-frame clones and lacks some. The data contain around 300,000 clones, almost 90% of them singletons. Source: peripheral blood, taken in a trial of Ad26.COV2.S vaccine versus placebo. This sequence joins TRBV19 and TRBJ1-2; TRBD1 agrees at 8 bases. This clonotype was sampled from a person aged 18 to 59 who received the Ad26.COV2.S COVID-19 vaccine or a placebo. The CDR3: CASNNRGGNYGYTF. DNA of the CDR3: TGTGCCAGTAATAACAGGGGGGGGAACTATGGCTACACCTTC. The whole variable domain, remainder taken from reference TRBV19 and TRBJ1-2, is DGGITQSPKYLFRKEGQNVTLSCEQNLNHDAMYWYRQDPGQGLRLIYYSQIVNDFQKGDIAEGYSVSREKKESFPLTVTSAQKNPTAFYLCASNNRGGNYGYTFGSGTRLTVV.